What follows are 24 T cell receptor beta chains derived from one specimen sequenced in a study of read filtering for tumor transcriptome and immune sequencing. The library was built from about 370 ng RNA with molecular barcoded adaptors for alpha/delta and beta/gamma chains. TCRdb re-called the reads through MiXCR, storing one row per CDR3 protein. The table includes roughly 35,000 distinct CDR3 sequences, roughly an eighth detected once. Sequencing was performed on a population of CD138-negative cells sorted from bone marrow. These receptors were collected from a donor aged 40 or older with multiple myeloma.

There are many counts of this clonotype. The V and J genes are TRBV2 and TRBJ1-6; D perhaps matches TRBD1 (5 bases). The CDR3 extends over 12 amino acids. The germline CDR1 and CDR2 sequences are SNHLY and FYNNEI. Trimming took 10 bases from V and 10 from J, leaving 14 bases between them. CDR3 in DNA: TGTGCCACTGGTGGAGGGGAATCACCCCTCCACTTT. This translates into CATGGGESPLHF.

This clonotype was detected many times. J is TRBJ2-4 and V is TRBV29-1, with D possibly being TRBD2 (6 bases). Trimming shortened V by 5 bases and J by 5 bases, and 19 bases separated the two germline ends. Germline assignment: CDR1 SQVTM and CDR2 ANQGSEA. The CDR3 totals 15 residues. The CDR3 DNA follows: TGCAGCGTTACTCATGGAGGGACGGTCGAAAACATTCAGTACTTC. Translation gives CSVTHGGTVENIQYF. The whole variable domain, filled in from reference TRBV29-1 and TRBJ2-4, reads SAVISQKPSRDICQRGTSLTIQCQVDSQVTMMFWYRQQPGQSLTLIATANQGSEATYESGFVIDKFPISRPNLTFSTLTVSNMSPEDSSIYLCSVTHGGTVENIQYFGAGTRLSVL.

In this sample, this clonotype turned up many times. The chain is built from TRBV20-1 and TRBJ2-5, with D uncertain. In germline, CDR1 is DFQATT, CDR2 SNEGSKA (reference sequence). The CDR3 totals 13 residues. V was shortened by 2 bases and J by 3 bases, with 10 bases between the two germline ends. CDR3 protein: CSARKWLEETQYF. The CDR3 region has the DNA TGCAGTGCTAGAAAGTGGTTAGAAGAGACCCAGTACTTC.

This clonotype was observed many times. This chain uses TRBV2 with TRBJ2-1; 11 bases are shared with TRBD2. J was trimmed by 4 bases and V by 2 bases; bases with no gene match: 1. Germline V gene sequence: CDR1 SNHLY, CDR2 FYNNEI. The CDR3 runs 15 residues. The CDR3 spells CASSELAGGYNEQFF. CDR3 nucleotide sequence: TGTGCCAGCAGTGAACTAGCGGGAGGTTACAATGAGCAGTTCTTC.

As regards this clonotype: This is likely an artifact of a read error, given a far larger clone one base away. This CDR3 is missing its conserved last phenylalanine or tryptophan, likely due to a read error. V and J are TRBV11-3 and TRBJ2-3; tentatively, D is TRBD2 (6 bases). CDR1 SGHNT and CDR2 YENEEA come from the germline V gene. V was shortened by 5 bases and J by 0 bases, with 15 bases between the two germline ends. The CDR3 has 16 amino acids. The CDR3 here is CASSPIIAESTDTQYL. CDR3 coding DNA: TGTGCCAGCAGCCCAATTATAGCGGAGAGCACAGATACGCAGTATCTT.

Many counts were recorded for this clonotype. The V call is TRBV7-2, the J call TRBJ2-3; D tentatively reads TRBD1 or TRBD2 (5 bases each). Trimming cost V 1 base and J 0 bases, with 8 bases left between them. The length of the CDR3 is 15 residues. Germline V CDR1 and CDR2: SGHTA, FQGNSA. The CDR3 here is CASSLGGFSTDTQYF. CDR3 DNA: TGTGCCAGCAGCTTAGGGGGGTTCAGCACAGATACGCAGTATTTT.

The rearrangement uses TRBV4-2 and TRBJ2-2; TRBD2 is a possible D gene (5 bases). Germline values: CDR1 LGHNA, CDR2 YNFKEQ. This CDR3 region has 17 residues. The V end was cut by 0 bases, the J end by 3 bases, with 14 bases between. The CDR3 here is CASSQDVTADYTGELFF. CDR3 in DNA: TGTGCCAGCAGCCAAGATGTTACGGCGGACTACACCGGGGAGCTGTTTTTT.

Many counts were recorded for this clonotype. The chain combines TRBV7-8 with TRBJ2-1; 11 bases fit TRBD2. Trimming took 6 bases from V and 8 from J; bases not matched to a gene: 6. CDR1 and CDR2 (germline): SGHVS, FQNEAQ. CDR3 length equals 14 residues. The CDR3 region has the DNA TGTGCCAGCAGTTCTAGCGGGAGGTTGGATGAGCAGTTCTTC. Protein: CASSSSGRLDEQFF.

This clonotype was recorded at least ten times. This sequence joins TRBV3-1 and TRBJ1-1; TRBD1 matches at 7 bases. Germline lookup yields CDR1 LGHDT and CDR2 YNNKEL (reference sequence). Unmatched junction bases numbered 4, after V lost 1 base and J lost 2 bases. The CDR3 loop spans 15 amino acids. This chain's CDR3 is CASSQGQGVNTEAFF. DNA for the CDR3: TGTGCCAGCAGCCAAGGCCAGGGGGTAAACACTGAAGCTTTCTTT.

Ten or more counts support this clonotype. CDR3 amino acids: CASSESPGDQPQHF. CDR3 coding DNA: TGTGCCAGCAGTGAATCCCCCGGAGATCAGCCCCAGCATTTT. The V gene is TRBV6-1, the J gene TRBJ1-5; D uncertain. V was shortened by 2 bases and J by 5 bases, with 10 bases between the two germline ends. Germline values: CDR1 MNHNS, CDR2 SASEGT. The CDR3 covers 14 residues.

For this clonotype: This likely reflects a read error, since a far larger clone is one base away. The rearrangement links TRBV6-5 to TRBJ1-1; possible D gene TRBD1, 5 bases. Trimming took 5 bases from V and 6 from J, leaving 16 bases between them. The CDR3 runs to 14 residues. Germline V CDR1 and CDR2: MNHEY, SVGAGI. DNA of the CDR3: TGTGCCAGCAGTGAGAGCCGGTCGGGACCTGAAGCTTTCTTT. Encoded protein: CASSESRSGPEAFF.

For this clonotype: A single base separates this from a much larger clone, so it may be a read error. The gene calls are TRBV11-2 and TRBJ2-5; TRBD2 might be the D (6 bases). From germline, CDR1 is SGHAT and CDR2 FQNNGV. CDR3 size: 14 residues. CDR3 sequence: CANSFAAGGETQYF. CDR3 sequence (DNA): TGTGCCAACAGCTTCGCAGCGGGTGGAGAGACCCAGTACTTC. Complete variable domain (other parts from reference TRBV11-2 and TRBJ2-5): EAGVAQSPRYKIIEKRQSVAFWCNPISGHATLYWYQQILGQGPKLLIQFQNNGVVDDSQLPKDRFSAERLKGVDSTLKIQPAKLEDSAVYLCANSFAAGGETQYFGPGTRLLVL.

As concerns this clonotype: A much larger clone sits a single nucleotide away, making a read error possible. V is TRBV12-3 or TRBV12-4 and J is TRBJ2-3, with 11 bases identical to TRBD2. This CDR3 has 14 residues. The CDR3 sequence is CASRLAGGADMQYF. CDR3 sequence (DNA): TGTGCCAGCAGATTAGCGGGAGGGGCAGATATGCAGTATTTT.

This clonotype was recorded a few times. This chain connects TRBV20-1 to TRBJ1-1, with unresolved D. CDR3 length equals 13 residues. V lost 0 bases and J 5 bases, leaving 10 bases between the germline ends. Germline CDR1 is DFQATT and CDR2 is SNEGSKA (reference sequence). The chain's CDR3 is CSARDGRGTEAFF. The CDR3, as DNA: TGCAGTGCTAGAGACGGGAGAGGGACTGAAGCTTTCTTT.

This clonotype was seen repeatedly, ten times or more. The J gene is TRBJ1-1, the V gene TRBV7-9, with no clear D. Germline CDR1 reads SEHNR; CDR2 reads FQNEAQ (reference sequence). Trimming cost V 1 base and J 5 bases, with 14 bases left between them. The length of the CDR3 is 15 residues. CDR3: CASSLGGLGNTEAFF. Written as DNA, the CDR3 is TGTGCCAGCAGCTTAGGAGGTTTGGGGAATACTGAAGCTTTCTTT.

This rearrangement joins TRBV5-1 to TRBJ2-3; the D is unclear. The CDR3 totals 17 residues. Germline CDR1 is SGHRS and CDR2 is YFSETQ. Trimming cost V 0 bases and J 1 base, with 15 bases left between them. CDR3 residues: CASSLAPLGSGTDTQYF. In DNA, the CDR3 is TGCGCCAGCAGCTTGGCGCCCCTAGGGTCGGGCACAGATACGCAGTATTTT.

This clonotype was recorded at least ten times. The genes are TRBV21-1 and TRBJ2-6; TRBD1, the table's D call, was not compared with the DNA. TRBV21-1 is flagged as a pseudogene. The CDR3 is made up of 18 amino acids. The CDR3 region is CASFPPGQGFSGANVLTF. CDR3 nucleotides: TGTGCCAGCTTCCCCCCGGGACAGGGGTTCTCTGGGGCCAACGTCCTGACTTTC.

The V gene is TRBV6-2 or TRBV6-3, the J gene TRBJ2-7; possible D gene TRBD1, 5 bases. Trimming left V 10 bases short and J 9 bases short, with 22 bases between. In germline, CDR1 is MNHEY, CDR2 SVGEGT. The CDR3 is 13 residues long. This CDR3 reads CATQGVGERSQYF. The CDR3 DNA reads as TGTGCCACCCAAGGGGTTGGGGAACGTTCGCAGTACTTC.

This clonotype has at least ten counts. This chain links TRBV2 with TRBJ2-7, with 12 bases identical to TRBD2. CDR1 is SNHLY and CDR2 is FYNNEI in the germline V gene. The CDR3 totals 14 residues. V shed 7 bases and J 4 bases; nucleotides not matched to a gene: 5. CDR3 protein: CASNSGLAGYEQYF. Written as DNA, the CDR3 is TGTGCCAGCAATTCGGGACTAGCGGGTTACGAGCAGTACTTC. Based on the CDR3 plus reference TRBV2 and TRBJ2-7, the full variable domain is EPEVTQTPSHQVTQMGQEVILRCVPISNHLYFYWYRQILGQKVEFLVSFYNNEISEKSEIFDDQFSVERPDGSNFTLKIRSTKLEDSAMYFCASNSGLAGYEQYFGPGTRLTVT.

In this sample, this clonotype turned up a few times. The chain links TRBV25-1 to TRBJ2-1; TRBD2 matches 11 bases. Germline-derived CDR1 and CDR2 are MGHDK and SYGVNS. There are 15 residues in the CDR3. J gave up 6 bases and V 7 bases, and 8 bases lay outside the gene matches. The CDR3 coding sequence is TGTGCCAGCAACACACTAGCGGGAGAGGGCAATGAGCAGTTCTTC. Its translation is CASNTLAGEGNEQFF.

This clonotype has just a few counts. The chain combines TRBV27 with TRBJ1-2; the D is unclear. There are 13 residues in the CDR3. CDR1 MNHEY and CDR2 SMNVEV come from the germline V gene (reference sequence). V was clipped by 3 bases and J by 5 bases, with 10 bases between them. The CDR3 reads CASSLGRAYGYTF. CDR3 bases: TGTGCCAGCAGTTTGGGGAGAGCTTATGGCTACACCTTC.

In this sample, this clonotype turned up many times. V is TRBV5-4 and J is TRBJ2-1; D is undetermined. The CDR3 sequence is 16 residues long. Deletions cut 0 bases from V and 0 bases from J, with 10 bases between. CDR1 is SGHNT and CDR2 is YYREEE in the germline V gene (reference sequence). CDR3 amino acids: CASSLASAHSYNEQFF. Written as DNA, the CDR3 is TGTGCCAGCAGCTTGGCCTCTGCGCACTCCTACAATGAGCAGTTCTTC. The full variable domain, its missing parts supplied by reference TRBV5-4 and TRBJ2-1, is ETGVTQSPTHLIKTRGQQVTLRCSSQSGHNTVSWYQQALGQGPQFIFQYYREEENGRGNFPPRFSGLQFPNYSSELNVNALELDDSALYLCASSLASAHSYNEQFFGPGTRLTVL.

This clonotype was detected many times. CDR3 protein: CASSPRQGVTGELFF. CDR3 DNA: TGTGCCAGCAGCCCTCGACAGGGGGTTACCGGGGAGCTGTTTTTT. The V and J genes are TRBV11-2 and TRBJ2-2; the match to TRBD1 covers 9 bases. The CDR3 covers 15 residues. The V and J ends lost 5 bases and 5 bases, in that order; junction bases with no gene match: 6. The germline V gene encodes CDR1 SGHAT and CDR2 FQNNGV.

This clonotype has ten or more counts. The chain combines TRBV5-1 with TRBJ2-1; 7 nucleotides align to TRBD2. The V segment lost 1 base and the J segment 10 bases; nucleotides outside the gene matches: 8. This CDR3 has 14 amino acids. Germline values: CDR1 SGHRS, CDR2 YFSETQ. The CDR3 DNA follows: TGCGCCAGCAGCTTGAACCTAGCGGTAGAAGAGCAGTTCTTC. This gives the protein CASSLNLAVEEQFF.